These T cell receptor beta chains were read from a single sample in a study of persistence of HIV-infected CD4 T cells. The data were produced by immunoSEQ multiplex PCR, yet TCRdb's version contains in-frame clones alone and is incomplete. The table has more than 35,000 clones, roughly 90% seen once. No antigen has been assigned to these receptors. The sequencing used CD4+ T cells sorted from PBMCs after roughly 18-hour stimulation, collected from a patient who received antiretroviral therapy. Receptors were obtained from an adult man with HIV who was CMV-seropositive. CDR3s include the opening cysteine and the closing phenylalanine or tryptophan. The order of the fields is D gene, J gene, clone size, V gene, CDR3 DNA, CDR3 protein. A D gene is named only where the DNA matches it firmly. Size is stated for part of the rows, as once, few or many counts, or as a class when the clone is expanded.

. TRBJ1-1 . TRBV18 TGTGCCAGCTCATCCTCGAGTCTACCTTTCTTT CASSSSSLPFF
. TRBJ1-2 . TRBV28 TGTGCCAGCAGTCCCCGAGACAGGCATAACTATGGCTACACCTTC CASSPRDRHNYGYTF
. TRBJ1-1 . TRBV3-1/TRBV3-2 TGTGCCAGCAGCCAACGGACAGTCCAAGGAGGGGCTTTCTTT CASSQRTVQGGAFF
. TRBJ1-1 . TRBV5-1 TGCGCCAGCAGCTTGGAGTCGAACACTGAAGCTTTCTTT CASSLESNTEAFF
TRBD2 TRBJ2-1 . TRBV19 TGTGCCAGTAGTAAGGCGGGAGGTTCGGGAGGGGAGCAGTTCTTC CASSKAGGSGGEQFF
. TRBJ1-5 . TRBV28 TGTGCCAGCAGTTTATTGTCGGGATTTCAGCCCCAGCATTTT CASSLLSGFQPQHF
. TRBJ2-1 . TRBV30 TGTGCCTGGATCCAGAAGGGCAGGGATGAGCAGTTCTTC CAWIQKGRDEQFF
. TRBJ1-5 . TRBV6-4 TGTGCCAGCAGTGACCCTGGGGGTCAGCCCCAGCATTTT CASSDPGGQPQHF
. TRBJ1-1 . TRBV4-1 TGCGCCAGCAGCCAGCCAGGGCTCATGAACACTGAAGCTTTCTTT CASSQPGLMNTEAFF
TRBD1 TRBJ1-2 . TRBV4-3 TGCGCCAGCAGCCGTGGGACAGGGGGGGGGTATGGCTACACCTTC CASSRGTGGGYGYTF
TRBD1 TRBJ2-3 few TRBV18 TGTGCCAGCTCACCAGGGACAGGGGTTAGCACAGATACGCAGTATTTT CASSPGTGVSTDTQYF
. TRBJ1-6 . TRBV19 TGTGCCAGTAGTTACGCCCAGAGTTATAATTCACCCCTCCACTTT CASSYAQSYNSPLHF
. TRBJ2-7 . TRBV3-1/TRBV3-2 TGTGCCAGCAGCCGCCAGATTTACTCCTACGAGCAGTACTTC CASSRQIYSYEQYF
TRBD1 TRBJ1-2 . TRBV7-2 TGTGCCAGCAGCTCCCGTTTCGGACAGGGGGCGTTGGGCTACACCTTC CASSSRFGQGALGYTF
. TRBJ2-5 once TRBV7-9 TGTGCCAGCAGTCCGTTTGGGCGGATAGAGACCCAGTACTTC CASSPFGRIETQYF
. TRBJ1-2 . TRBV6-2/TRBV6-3 TGTGCCAGCAGTTCCTGGTATGGCTACACCTTC CASSSWYGYTF
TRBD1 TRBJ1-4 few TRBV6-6 TGTGCCACCCGTTACGGAGGAGGACAGGGGCATGAAAAACTGTTTTTT CATRYGGGQGHEKLFF
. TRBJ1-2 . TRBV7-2 TGTGCCAGCAGCTTTAGCCCCGTGGGAGGCTACACCTTC CASSFSPVGGYTF
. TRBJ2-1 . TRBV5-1 TGCGCCAGCAGCCCGGATGGGACTGAGACCTACAATGAGCAGTTCTTC CASSPDGTETYNEQFF
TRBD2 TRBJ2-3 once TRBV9 TGTGCCAGCAGCGTTGGGAGGGACACAGATACGCAGTATTTT CASSVGRDTDTQYF
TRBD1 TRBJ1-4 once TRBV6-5 TGTGCCAGCATGAAGGACAGGGGTGAAAAACTGTTTTTT CASMKDRGEKLFF
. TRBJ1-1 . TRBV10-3 TGTGCCATCAGTGGAGGCAGGGTGACTGAAGCTTTCTTT CAISGGRVTEAFF
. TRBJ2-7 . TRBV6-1 TGTGCCAGCAGTGAAGCAGTCAAGTTCTACGAGCAGTACTTC CASSEAVKFYEQYF
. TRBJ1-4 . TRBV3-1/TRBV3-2 TGTGCCAGCAGTCCCTATTCGGCGGGTGAAAAACTGTTTTTT CASSPYSAGEKLFF
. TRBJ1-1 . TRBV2 TGTGCCAGCAGTGATTGGGGCGCGAAAACTTTCTTT CASSDWGAKTFF
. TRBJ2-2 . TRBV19 TGTGCCAGTAGTATAGACAGGGCCGGCGAGCTGTTTTTT CASSIDRAGELFF
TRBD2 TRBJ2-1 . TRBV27 TGTGCCAGCAGTTTAATACGGGCGGGAGGAGAAAATGAGCAGTTCTTC CASSLIRAGGENEQFF
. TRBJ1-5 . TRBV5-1 TGCGCCAGCAGCTTAGGGACGGGGACGCGGGATCAGCCCCAGCATTTT CASSLGTGTRDQPQHF
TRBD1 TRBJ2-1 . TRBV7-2 TGTGCCAGCAGCTTAGTGGGACAGGGTAGGGGTGAGCAGTTCTTC CASSLVGQGRGEQFF
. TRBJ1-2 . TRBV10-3 TGTGCCATCAGTGAGTCAAACAGCCACTATGGCTACACCTTC CAISESNSHYGYTF
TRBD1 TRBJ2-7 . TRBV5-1 TGCGCCAGCAGCTTGGGGACAGGGATTGCCTACGAGCAGTACTTC CASSLGTGIAYEQYF
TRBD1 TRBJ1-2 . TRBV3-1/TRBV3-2 TGTGCCAGCAGCCAAATGGTGGACAGGGTAAAGGGGCTTCGGTATGGCTACACCTTC CASSQMVDRVKGLRYGYTF
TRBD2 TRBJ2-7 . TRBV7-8 TGTGCCAGCAGCTTGACTACGGGACTAGAACTCGAGCAGTACTTC CASSLTTGLELEQYF
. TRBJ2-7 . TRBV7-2 TGTGCCAGCAGCTCTTATTACGAGCAGTACTTC CASSSYYEQYF
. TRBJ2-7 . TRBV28 TGTGCCAGCAGCCCCCACGCAACCCCCTACGAGCAGTACTTC CASSPHATPYEQYF
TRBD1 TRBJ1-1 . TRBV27 TGTGCCAGCAGTGGCTGGGACAGGGCCACTGAAGCTTTCTTT CASSGWDRATEAFF
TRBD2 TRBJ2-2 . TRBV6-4 TGTGCCAGCAGCCCCAACGGGCTAGCGGGAGGGGAGCTGTTTTTT CASSPNGLAGGELFF
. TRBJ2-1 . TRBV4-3 TGCGCCAGCAGCCAAGGTAATAGCAATGAGCAGTTCTTC CASSQGNSNEQFF
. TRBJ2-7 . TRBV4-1 TGCGCCAGCAGCCCCCTAGGGGAGCGCACCTCCTACGAGCAGTACTTC CASSPLGERTSYEQYF
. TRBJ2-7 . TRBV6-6 TGTGCCAGCAATACATTTGGTAAAGGGCAGTACTTC CASNTFGKGQYF
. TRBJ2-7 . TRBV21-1 TGTGCCAGCAGCAGCCTCCGGGACACCCACTACGAGCAGTACTTC CASSSLRDTHYEQYF
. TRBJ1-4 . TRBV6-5 TGTGCCAGCAGTTACTCGTTTAGTGTTGAAAAACTGTTTTTT CASSYSFSVEKLFF
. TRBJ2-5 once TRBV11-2 TGTGCCAGCAGCTTAGCCGCATGGATAAGGACACAACAAGAGACCCAGTACTTC CASSLAAWIRTQQETQYF
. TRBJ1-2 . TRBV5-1 TGCGCCAGCAGCTTCAGGGAAGAGGACTATGGCTACACCTTC CASSFREEDYGYTF
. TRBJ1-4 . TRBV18 TGTGCCAGCTCCCCAGACCTGGCACATGAAAAACTGTTTTTT CASSPDLAHEKLFF
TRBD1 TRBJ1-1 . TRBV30 TGTGCCTTCAACAGGGGGATGAGAACTGAAGCTTTCTTT CAFNRGMRTEAFF
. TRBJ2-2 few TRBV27 TGTGCCAGCAGTTTCTCTACCGGGGAGCTGTTTTTT CASSFSTGELFF
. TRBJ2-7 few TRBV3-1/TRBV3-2 TGTGCCAGCAGCCAAGCTCCCCGGGGCGAGCAGTACTTC CASSQAPRGEQYF
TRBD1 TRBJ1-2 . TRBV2 TGTGCCAGCAGCCCCCCGGTGAGACAGGGAAGCGGCTACACCTTC CASSPPVRQGSGYTF
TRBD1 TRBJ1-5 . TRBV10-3 TGTGCCATCAGCGGGACAGGGCATAGCAATCAGCCCCAGCATTTT CAISGTGHSNQPQHF
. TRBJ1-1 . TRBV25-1 TGTGCCAGCAGTGGACGGTTGAACACTGAAGCTTTCTTT CASSGRLNTEAFF
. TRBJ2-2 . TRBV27 TGTGCCAGCAGCCGGGTCCAGGGGAAAACCGGGGAGCTGTTTTTT CASSRVQGKTGELFF
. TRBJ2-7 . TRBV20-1 TGCAGTGCTAGGGACTACTACGAGCAGTACTTC CSARDYYEQYF
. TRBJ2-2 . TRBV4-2 TGTGCCAGCAGCCCTGGACGGAACACCGGGGAGCTGTTTTTT CASSPGRNTGELFF
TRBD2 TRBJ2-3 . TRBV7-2 TGTGCCAGCCTCCGCGGGAGTTTGTCGCTGGATACGCAGTATTTT CASLRGSLSLDTQYF
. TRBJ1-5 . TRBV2 TGTGCCAGCAGTGGAGGGTTAGGGCAGCCCCAGCATTTT CASSGGLGQPQHF
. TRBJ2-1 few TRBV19 TGTGCCAGTAGTATAGATGGGCGGGACAGGCAGTTCTTC CASSIDGRDRQFF